The clone carrying this TCR beta chain was observed once. Enrolled during active infection, Seattle patients were then followed longitudinally. Authors' processing steps: Estimation of nucleated cell counts relied on the amplification of reference gene primers. Data came from immunoSEQ multiplex PCR; TCRdb stores just in-frame clones and leaves some out. The V and J calls and clone size were taken over from that table, and D and trimming were inferred from the DNA. The sample carries about 250,000 clones, approximately 91% recorded once. This sample was included in a study of blood T cell repertoires in COVID-19. Study summary: Sites in the United States, Italy and Spain provided acute and convalescent COVID-19 samples.

Per germline, CDR1 SGHNT and CDR2 YYREEE (reference sequence). The CDR3 consists of 15 residues. V lost 4 bases, J lost 3 bases, and 6 bases stayed unmatched. The chain couples TRBV5-4 to TRBJ2-7; 11 positions agree with TRBD1. Sequencing used peripheral blood. This TCR derives from a young man with COVID-19, enrolled during active disease. Written as DNA, the CDR3 is TGTGCCAGCAGCGGAACCGGGACAGGGGGCTACGAGCAGTACTTC. Its protein is CASSGTGTGGYEQYF.